A single T cell receptor (beta chain) is shown here with its context. Germline lookup yields CDR1 MNHEY and CDR2 SVGAGI. V was pared by 5 bases and J by 0 bases, with 8 bases between. The CDR3 extends over 14 amino acids. The sample is drawn from a study of shared clonotypes between healthy human individuals. Sequencing used immunoSEQ multiplex PCR; TCRdb keeps in-frame clones, though not all of them. The sample consists of millions of clones, 85% to 95% of them appearing once. The TCR sequence derives from a young man in good health. Sequencing used naive CD4+ T cells sorted from blood. Regarding subset: CD45RA+ positively selected. The chain is built from TRBV6-5 and TRBJ2-4; weak D call: TRBD1 (6 bases). The CDR3 spells CASSKQGAKNIQYF. The CDR3 coding sequence is TGTGCCAGCAGTAAACAGGGAGCCAAAAACATTCAGTACTTC.